This paragraph covers one T cell receptor (beta chain) sequence. The data stem from a study of blood T cell repertoires in COVID-19. CDR1 is GTSNPN, CDR2 SVGIG, per germline (reference sequence). The CDR3 spans 12 residues. V was pared by 5 bases and J by 5 bases, with 13 bases between. Libraries were prepared by immunoSEQ multiplex PCR; TCRdb keeps only in-frame clonotypes and omits some of them. The data hold about 130,000 clones, with about 82% observed a single time. The chain carries TRBV30 and TRBJ2-7; TRBD2 might be the D (6 bases). Input material: peripheral blood. This sequence was found in a human donor in a cohort sampled during active COVID-19. The CDR3 loop is CAWAGRVHEQYF. The DNA for the CDR3 is TGTGCCTGGGCGGGGAGAGTCCACGAGCAGTACTTC. The whole variable domain, filled in from reference TRBV30 and TRBJ2-7, reads SQTIHQWPATLVQPVGSPLSLECTVEGTSNPNLYWYRQAAGRGLQLLFYSVGIGQISSEVPQNLSASRPQDRQFILSSKKLLLSDSGFYLCAWAGRVHEQYFGPGTRLTVT.